The entry below gives a single T cell receptor (beta chain) sequence along with its context. This record comes from a study of blood T cell repertoires in COVID-19. Overall study: Spain, Italy and the United States supplied samples that represented acute and convalescent COVID-19. From T cells, B-cell-depleted T cells, or PBMCs came the material, which was cDNA or gDNA.

Per the original methods: Reference gene primer amplification gave nucleated cell count estimates. Using immunoSEQ multiplex PCR, the repertoire was profiled, and TCRdb retains in-frame clones only, with some absent. V and J calls and clone size follow that table, whereas D and trimming were derived from the DNA. The repertoire consists of 100,000 to 150,000 clones, with approximately 87% occurring once and the leading ten covering approximately 3.6%. This sequence was found in a woman in her sixties or seventies with acute or convalescent COVID-19. Specimen: peripheral blood.

CDR3 protein: CASSMNTEAFF. The CDR3 nucleotides read TGTGCCAGCTCCATGAACACTGAAGCTTTCTTT. This chain links TRBV2 with TRBJ1-1; no definite D call. The germline V and J ends were trimmed by 8 bases and 0 bases, with 4 bases remaining between them. CDR3 length equals 11 residues. The germline gives CDR1 SNHLY, CDR2 FYNNEI.